The TCR beta chain under discussion was sequenced for a study of OX40 agonist ivuxolimab in advanced cancers. Blood got drawn at baseline, again on cycle 4 day 1, and then on cycle 7 day 1. TCRdb's copy holds only in-frame clones and misses some; the assay was immunoSEQ multiplex PCR. The data hold roughly 87,000 clones, with less than 95% observed a single time. Germline CDR1 and CDR2: MDHEN and SYDVKM. The ends were cut back, 2 bases at V and 7 bases at J, with 12 bases in the middle. This CDR3 is 13 amino acids long. This TCR was sampled from an adult with an advanced solid tumor such as melanoma, head and neck, liver or kidney cancer. The chain joins TRBV28 to TRBJ2-7; TRBD1 is a possible D gene (6 bases). The sequencing used CD4+ or CD8+ T cells sorted from blood, collected in a trial of the OX40 agonist ivuxolimab. The CDR3 region is CASSLRGRGEQYF. In DNA, the CDR3 is TGTGCCAGCAGTTTACGGGGAAGGGGGGAGCAGTACTTC.